This entry lists 17 T cell receptor beta chains sequenced from one sample in a study of blood T cell repertoires in COVID-19 (dated by TCRdb to about 2020). The method was the immunoSEQ multiplex PCR assay. TCRdb carries this immuneACCESS record with in-frame sequences only. Its versions omit some clonotypes, under half of them owing to an unresolved V gene in the studies checked, with the rest unexplained. The sample records about 74,000 clones, over 85% of which are singletons. Jointly, the top ten make up over 8% of the sample. Sequenced material: peripheral blood. These receptors all come from a human donor in a cohort sampled during active COVID-19.

The chain combines TRBV2 with TRBJ2-7; TRBD1 aligns across 9 bases. The CDR3 length is 14 residues. V was clipped by 4 bases and J by 3 bases; unmatched bases: 4. Germline assignment: CDR1 SNHLY and CDR2 FYNNEI. This CDR3 is CASSAGTGIYEQYF. CDR3 sequence (DNA): TGTGCCAGCAGTGCGGGGACAGGGATCTACGAGCAGTACTTC.

This clone was picked up one time. CDR3 DNA sequence: TGTGCCAGCATCCAAGAGGGACAGGGCGTTTCCGAGCAGTACTTC. It yields the protein CASIQEGQGVSEQYF. The rearrangement uses TRBV6-5 and TRBJ2-7; 9 bases agree with TRBD1. CDR1 is MNHEY, CDR2 SVGAGI, per germline. The CDR3 spans 15 residues. Unmatched junction bases numbered 13, after V lost 7 bases and J lost 6 bases.

The genes are TRBV19 and TRBJ1-4, with D possibly matching TRBD1 (6 bases). Germline CDR1 reads LNHDA; CDR2 reads SQIVND (reference sequence). CDR3 length: 15 residues. V lost 3 bases, J lost 8 bases, and 16 bases lay in between. CDR3 protein: CASSIGGTIEEKLFF. In DNA, the CDR3 is TGTGCCAGTAGTATCGGGGGGACAATTGAGGAAAAACTGTTTTTT.

The rearrangement links TRBV30 to TRBJ2-7; 9 bases are a match to TRBD2. After removal of 3 bases from V and 6 bases from J, the junction contained 18 bases not matched to a gene. Per the germline V gene, CDR1 is GTSNPN and CDR2 is SVGIG (reference sequence). The CDR3 consists of 17 residues. The CDR3 DNA follows: TGTGCCTGGAGCGTACTCCCACTAGCGGGCCGTATCAGCGAGCAGTACTTC. It codes for CAWSVLPLAGRISEQYF.

The chain has TRBV5-1 and TRBJ2-7; tentatively, D is TRBD2 (5 bases). V was shortened by 5 bases and J by 0 bases, with 15 bases between the two germline ends. CDR3 size: 15 residues. The V gene's germline CDR1 is SGHRS and CDR2 YFSETQ. CDR3 in amino acids: CASSYWTGSSYEQYF. The DNA of the CDR3 is TGCGCCAGCAGTTATTGGACGGGGAGCTCCTACGAGCAGTACTTC.

The chain carries TRBV6-4 and TRBJ2-2; 8 nucleotides match TRBD1. CDR1 and CDR2 from the germline V gene are MRHNA and SNTAGT. V lost 4 bases, J lost 0 bases, and 7 bases stayed unmatched. This CDR3 is 17 amino acids long. CDR3 coding DNA: TGTGCCAGCAGTGTGGAGACAGGGGCCACGAACACCGGGGAGCTGTTTTTT. Residues: CASSVETGATNTGELFF.

This chain connects TRBV9 to TRBJ2-1; 8 nucleotides line up with TRBD2. The V gene end was trimmed by 0 bases and the J gene end by 9 bases; junction bases not matched to a gene: 8. This CDR3 is built from 15 residues. Germline V gene sequence: CDR1 SGDLS, CDR2 YYNGEE. In nucleotides, the CDR3 is TGTGCCAGCAGCGTAGGATCGGGAGGGCCGGGTGAGCAGTTCTTC. This encodes CASSVGSGGPGEQFF.

The genes are TRBV28 and TRBJ2-1; 7 bases align to TRBD1. The germline V gene has CDR1 MDHEN and CDR2 SYDVKM. There are 15 residues in the CDR3. J lost 8 bases, V lost 5 bases, and 12 bases had no gene match. CDR3 sequence reads: CASSPRQGQGDEQFF. In DNA form, the CDR3 reads TGTGCCAGCAGTCCCCGACAGGGCCAGGGGGATGAGCAGTTCTTC. Full variable domain (outside the CDR3, taken from reference TRBV28 and TRBJ2-1): DVKVTQSSRYLVKRTGEKVFLECVQDMDHENMFWYRQDPGLGLRLIYFSYDVKMKEKGDIPEGYSVSREKKERFSLILESASTNQTSMYLCASSPRQGQGDEQFFGPGTRLTVL.

V usage is TRBV27 and J usage is TRBJ2-7, with D unresolved. Trimming removed 6 bases from V and 2 bases from J, with 17 bases in between. Germline CDR1 is MNHEY and CDR2 is SMNVEV (reference sequence). CDR3 length equals 15 residues. The CDR3 sequence: CASSRYPGGAYEQYF. DNA of the CDR3: TGTGCCAGCAGCCGATATCCTGGCGGAGCCTACGAGCAGTACTTC.

This clone is a singleton in its sample. Compared with germline, one end of the junction differs, possibly owing to a read error. The chain is built from TRBV3-1 (or the pseudogene TRBV3-2) and TRBJ2-2; 7 bases fit TRBD1. CDR3 length: 15 amino acids. CDR1 and CDR2 from the germline V gene are LGHDT and YNNKEL (reference sequence). The CDR3 loop is CVSSQNRGSTGELFF. The CDR3 DNA reads TGTGTCAGCAGCCAAAACAGGGGCTCCACCGGGGAGCTGTTTTTT.

The chain employs TRBV11-2 and TRBJ2-7; 11 nucleotides agree with TRBD2. J gave up 4 bases and V 5 bases, and 10 bases lay outside the gene matches. The V gene's germline CDR1 is SGHAT and CDR2 FQNNGV. This CDR3 has 16 residues. For the CDR3, the DNA is TGTGCCAGCAGCGGCAGACTAGCGGGAAGCTCATACGAGCAGTACTTC. Amino acids: CASSGRLAGSSYEQYF.

The chain links TRBV7-6 to TRBJ2-7, with D uncertain. Between the trimmed V and J ends, which lost 3 bases and 7 bases, there was a span of 13 bases. The CDR3 spans 13 residues. The germline CDR1 and CDR2 sequences are SGHVS and FNYEAQ. CDR3 in DNA: TGTGCCAGCAGCTTTCTATCTCAGACTGAGCAGTACTTC. It yields the protein CASSFLSQTEQYF.

The genes are TRBV9 and TRBJ1-2; 7 bases align to TRBD1. CDR1 SGDLS and CDR2 YYNGEE come from the germline V gene. The ends lost 2 bases at V and 0 bases at J; junction bases unmatched: 4. The CDR3 length is 15 residues. The CDR3 sequence is CASSVADRSNYGYTF. The CDR3 DNA reads TGTGCCAGCAGCGTGGCGGACAGGTCTAACTATGGCTACACCTTC.

The chain is built from TRBV7-2 and TRBJ2-1; perhaps TRBD1 as D (8 bases). The V and J ends lost 1 base and 9 bases respectively, with 28 bases between them. This CDR3 is 19 amino acids long. Germline V gene lookup returns CDR1 SGHTA and CDR2 FQGNSA. CDR3 region: CASSLVGTGPGLSPGEQFF. CDR3 in DNA: TGTGCCAGCAGCTTAGTGGGGACAGGACCGGGACTATCACCCGGTGAGCAGTTCTTC. Combining the CDR3 with reference TRBV7-2 and TRBJ2-1 gives the whole variable domain GAGVSQSPSNKVTEKGKDVELRCDPISGHTALYWYRQSLGQGLEFLIYFQGNSAPDKSGLPSDRFSAERTGGSVSTLTIQRTQQEDSAVYLCASSLVGTGPGLSPGEQFFGPGTRLTVL.

The J gene is TRBJ2-3, the V gene TRBV5-1; 8 nucleotides agree with TRBD2. Germline loops: CDR1 SGHRS, CDR2 YFSETQ. V shed 4 bases, J shed 2 bases, and the junction held 9 bases outside the gene matches. The CDR3 runs 16 residues. CDR3 nucleotides: TGCGCCAGCAGCATTACTAGCGGATATACCACAGATACGCAGTATTTT. Residues: CASSITSGYTTDTQYF.

The chain is built from TRBV27 and TRBJ2-1; tentative D call: TRBD2 (5 bases). Germline CDR1 and CDR2: MNHEY and SMNVEV (reference sequence). CDR3 length: 15 amino acids. Trimming took off 5 bases at V and 0 bases at J, with 11 bases between the two ends. CDR3 sequence: CASSRGATSYNEQFF. In DNA form, the CDR3 reads TGTGCCAGCAGTCGGGGAGCGACCTCCTACAATGAGCAGTTCTTC.

On this clone itself: Other DNA sequences in the sample encode the same CDR3. This chain uses TRBV18 with TRBJ2-7; TRBD2 agrees at 10 bases. CDR3 length equals 13 residues. The germline V gene has CDR1 KGHSH and CDR2 LQKENI. Trimming took 6 bases from V and 4 from J; bases not matched to a gene: 3. The CDR3 loop is CASSPSGSYEQYF. The DNA of the CDR3 is TGTGCCAGCTCCCCTAGCGGGAGTTACGAGCAGTACTTC.